One and the same sample provided the 19 T cell receptor beta chains below, sequenced in a study of long-term antiretroviral therapy in people with HIV. The immunoSEQ assay was v3.0, run at survey level. Repertoires were generated with immunoSEQ multiplex PCR, while TCRdb's copy carries only in-frame clones and drops some. Of 25,000 to 35,000 clones listed, roughly 90% were seen once; the top ten hold 1%. The sample here was unsorted PBMCs, taken 2 years after starting antiretroviral therapy. Receptors originate from a man in his forties or fifties with HIV.

The V call is TRBV4-1, the J call TRBJ1-1, with D possibly TRBD1 on 6 matching bases. This CDR3 region has 13 residues. V was clipped by 0 bases and J by 11 bases, with 13 bases between them. CDR1 and CDR2 from the germline V gene are MGHRA and YSYEKL. The CDR3 protein is CASSQDEGGMAFF. CDR3 sequence (DNA): TGCGCCAGCAGCCAAGATGAAGGGGGGATGGCTTTCTTT.

This sequence joins TRBV4-3 and TRBJ2-2; either TRBD1 or TRBD2 may supply D (6 bases each). The V end lost 1 base, the J end lost 5 bases, and 17 bases lay between the germline ends. CDR1 and CDR2 from the germline V gene are LGHNA and YSLEER. The CDR3 is made up of 17 amino acids. The CDR3 is CASSQVTWGARTGELFF. The CDR3 nucleotides are TGCGCCAGCAGCCAAGTTACTTGGGGGGCGCGTACCGGGGAGCTGTTTTTT.

The chain uses TRBV11-2 and TRBJ2-1; D is unresolved. Trimming took 3 bases from V and 6 from J, leaving 0 bases between them. Per the germline V gene, CDR1 is SGHAT and CDR2 is FQNNGV. CDR3 length: 10 residues. In DNA form, the CDR3 reads TGTGCCAGCAGCTTCAATGAGCAGTTCTTC. Translating it yields CASSFNEQFF.

V and J are TRBV4-3 and TRBJ2-3, with a possible D match to TRBD2 (5 bases). The CDR3 contains 14 residues. Trimming left V 4 bases short and J 4 bases short, with 12 bases between. Germline CDR1 LGHNA, CDR2 YSLEER. CDR3 region: CASSPHPRADTQYF. The CDR3, as DNA: TGCGCCAGCAGCCCCCACCCGCGGGCAGATACGCAGTATTTT.

This chain links TRBV25-1 with TRBJ2-1; TRBD2 might be the D (6 bases). Germline V gives CDR1 MGHDK, CDR2 SYGVNS. This CDR3 contains 12 residues. The ends were cut back, 5 bases at V and 9 bases at J, with 11 bases in the middle. The CDR3 DNA is TGTGCCAGCAGTACGACTAGGGGTGAGCAGTTCTTC. Translated, it gives CASSTTRGEQFF.

The rearrangement uses TRBV7-9 and TRBJ2-3; D possibly uses TRBD1 or TRBD2 (7 bases each). CDR3 size: 16 residues. Germline V gene sequence: CDR1 SEHNR, CDR2 FQNEAQ (reference sequence). V was cut by 2 bases and J by 0 bases, with 12 bases left in between. The CDR3 DNA sequence: TGTGCCAGCAGCTTAACAGGGGAGGGGAGCACAGATACGCAGTATTTT. Encoded protein: CASSLTGEGSTDTQYF.

The V call is TRBV5-1, the J call TRBJ2-1, with TRBD2 matching over 7 bases. The ends lost 3 bases at V and 0 bases at J; junction bases unmatched: 6. The CDR3 covers 16 residues. Germline CDR1 and CDR2: SGHRS and YFSETQ. The CDR3 region is CASSYKAGISYNEQFF. CDR3 DNA: TGCGCCAGCAGCTACAAAGCGGGAATCTCCTACAATGAGCAGTTCTTC.

The V gene is TRBV6-4, the J gene TRBJ2-1; D gene ambiguous. V was shortened by 3 bases and J by 3 bases, with 6 bases between the two germline ends. Germline V lookup: CDR1 MRHNA, CDR2 SNTAGT. The CDR3 totals 13 residues. In DNA, the CDR3 is TGTGCCAGCAGTGATAGGGACTACAATGAGCAGTTCTTC. This gives the protein CASSDRDYNEQFF.

The rearrangement links TRBV6-5 to TRBJ2-6; D uncertain. The germline CDR1 and CDR2 sequences are MNHEY and SVGAGI. The CDR3 sequence is 15 residues long. V was trimmed by 5 bases and J by 0 bases, leaving 8 bases between them. The CDR3 DNA sequence: TGTGCCAGCAGTACCGGTTTCTCTGGGGCCAACGTCCTGACTTTC. Amino acids: CASSTGFSGANVLTF.

V usage is TRBV6-1 and J usage is TRBJ1-6, with a tentative D call TRBD1 (5 bases). Germline CDR1 MNHNS, CDR2 SASEGT. The CDR3 consists of 16 residues. V was trimmed by 2 bases and J by 3 bases, leaving 11 bases between them. The CDR3 here is CASSESGSLYNSPLHF. CDR3 in DNA: TGTGCCAGCAGTGAATCAGGGTCGCTCTATAATTCACCCCTCCACTTT.

This clone was observed a single time. The rearrangement links TRBV27 to TRBJ2-1; D unclear. CDR1 is MNHEY, CDR2 SMNVEV, per germline (reference sequence). CDR3 length equals 13 residues. The ends were cut back, 1 base at V and 0 bases at J, with 1 base in the middle. The CDR3 spells CASSLYSYNEQFF. The DNA for the CDR3 is TGTGCCAGCAGTTTATACTCCTACAATGAGCAGTTCTTC.

The rearrangement uses TRBV18 and TRBJ2-3; 10 positions agree with TRBD2. The CDR3 spans 17 residues. The germline V gene encodes CDR1 KGHSH and CDR2 LQKENI. V was clipped by 3 bases and J by 8 bases; unmatched bases: 14. DNA of the CDR3: TGTGCCAGCTCACCCAGGACTAGCGGAGGGGAACAGGGTACGCAGTATTTT. Its protein product is CASSPRTSGGEQGTQYF.

The rearrangement uses TRBV7-2 and TRBJ1-5; TRBD1 is a possible D gene (5 bases). Germline CDR1 is SGHTA and CDR2 is FQGNSA. Trimming pared 3 bases from V and 3 bases from J, leaving 12 bases between. This CDR3 comprises 15 residues. For the CDR3, the DNA is TGTGCCAGCAGCTTCGGAAGGGGCAACAATCAGCCCCAGCATTTT. Protein sequence: CASSFGRGNNQPQHF.

This clone was recorded once. This chain joins TRBV6-6 and TRBJ2-3; D is unclear. The V and J ends lost 5 bases and 4 bases respectively, with 7 bases between them. Germline V CDR1 and CDR2: MNHNY, SVGAGI (reference sequence). The CDR3 contains 12 residues. CDR3 residues: CASSNFADTQYF. The CDR3, as DNA: TGTGCCAGCAGTAATTTTGCAGATACGCAGTATTTT.

The gene calls are TRBV7-9 and TRBJ2-7, with TRBD1 as a possible D gene (6 bases). Trimming cost V 5 bases and J 3 bases, with 11 bases left between them. This CDR3 has 13 residues. Germline-derived CDR1 and CDR2 are SEHNR and FQNEAQ (reference sequence). The CDR3 spells CASSPRTVYEQYF. CDR3 bases: TGTGCCAGCAGCCCCCGGACAGTCTACGAGCAGTACTTC.

The V gene is TRBV19, the J gene TRBJ1-1; D gene unclear. The CDR3 contains 12 residues. Trimming took 4 bases from V and 1 from J, leaving 4 bases between them. Germline V gene sequence: CDR1 LNHDA, CDR2 SQIVND (reference sequence). The CDR3 bases are TGTGCCAGTAGTAGTGGGAACACTGAAGCTTTCTTT. Translating it yields CASSSGNTEAFF.

This clone was recorded only once. This chain joins TRBV29-1 and TRBJ1-2; 7 bases line up with TRBD1. Germline V gene sequence: CDR1 SQVTM, CDR2 ANQGSEA. V dropped 0 bases and J dropped 5; count of bases not matched to a gene: 12. The CDR3 is 16 residues long. CDR3 DNA: TGCAGCGTTGAAGATCTTCAAAGGGGGCGTTGGTATGGCTACACCTTC. This sequence encodes CSVEDLQRGRWYGYTF.

This clone was detected once. The rearrangement links TRBV2 to TRBJ2-1; D unclear. V was shortened by 8 bases and J by 3 bases, with 17 bases between the two germline ends. Germline assignment: CDR1 SNHLY and CDR2 FYNNEI. This CDR3 has 15 residues. The CDR3 loop is CASSSTPPLYNEQFF. In DNA form, the CDR3 reads TGTGCCAGCTCCTCGACTCCCCCCCTCTACAATGAGCAGTTCTTC.

The gene calls are TRBV28 and TRBJ2-1; D is perhaps TRBD1 (5 bases). V gave up 3 bases and J gave up 9 bases, with 9 bases separating them. CDR3 length equals 12 residues. Germline V gene sequence: CDR1 MDHEN, CDR2 SYDVKM. CDR3 bases: TGTGCCAGCAGTTTTCAAAGGGGTGAGCAGTTCTTC. Its translation is CASSFQRGEQFF. The full variable domain, rest sourced from reference TRBV28 and TRBJ2-1, is DVKVTQSSRYLVKRTGEKVFLECVQDMDHENMFWYRQDPGLGLRLIYFSYDVKMKEKGDIPEGYSVSREKKERFSLILESASTNQTSMYLCASSFQRGEQFFGPGTRLTVL.